These 17 T cell receptor beta chains share one sample of origin, sequenced in a study of T-cell reconstitution after alpha-beta-depleted transplantation in children (dated by TCRdb to 2016 to 2018). The library was obtained by PCR. The reads were generated on an Illumina HiSeq 2500. TCR library preparation used molecular barcoding, with unique molecular identifiers applied to normalize quantification of the TCRbeta repertoire. Clones were called with MiXCR by TCRdb after fastp trimmed the public reads at Q25, and only in-frame beta chains were retained. When rows share a CDR3 protein, they turn into one entry using the most common DNA and genes. Counted in this sample were hundreds of thousands of distinct CDR3 sequences; roughly 8.2% of them appeared once. 5% to 8% of the sample goes to the ten largest clones. The treatment or condition tag for this specimen amounts to: allogeneic hematopoietic cell transplantation with graft depleted of TCRalphabeta T cells and CD19 B cells.

The source material was PBMCs, mostly from graft donor cells, sampled 180 days after TCRalphabeta/CD19-depleted stem cell transplant. The receptors here all came from a male patient aged 10-17 years who had a stem cell transplant for acute lymphoblastic leukemia, so the T cells may come from the graft donor.

The chain couples TRBV2 to TRBJ1-2, with D perhaps TRBD1 (5 bases). From germline, CDR1 is SNHLY and CDR2 FYNNEI. This CDR3 has 15 residues. V was pared by 1 base and J by 4 bases, with 13 bases between. The CDR3 sequence: CASSEEYSDSYGYTF. In DNA form, the CDR3 reads TGTGCCAGCAGTGAAGAATACTCCGACAGCTATGGCTACACCTTC. Supplemented by reference TRBV2 and TRBJ1-2, the full variable domain reads EPEVTQTPSHQVTQMGQEVILRCVPISNHLYFYWYRQILGQKVEFLVSFYNNEISEKSEIFDDQFSVERPDGSNFTLKIRSTKLEDSAMYFCASSEEYSDSYGYTFGSGTRLTVV.

This clonotype was counted many times. The CDR3 protein is CASSIGRGGVYEQFF. The CDR3 DNA follows: TGTGCCAGTAGTATAGGGAGGGGGGGCGTCTATGAGCAGTTCTTC. The V call is TRBV19, the J call TRBJ2-1; D is perhaps TRBD2 (7 bases). CDR1 and CDR2 (germline): LNHDA, SQIVND (reference sequence). With 1 base removed from V and 8 bases from J, the gap between germline ends came to 15 bases. This CDR3 comprises 15 residues.

This clonotype was counted many times. This chain connects TRBV6-2 or TRBV6-3 to TRBJ2-7, with D maybe TRBD1 (5 bases). Germline CDR1 is MNHEY and CDR2 is SVGEGT. Deletions cut 2 bases from V and 7 bases from J, with 9 bases between. The length of the CDR3 is 12 residues. The CDR3 protein is CASSYRREEQYF. For the CDR3, the DNA is TGTGCCAGCAGTTACCGCAGGGAAGAGCAGTACTTC.

The CDR3 nucleotides are TGTGCCAGCAGTTTAGCGTTCAGCTCCCCCGAAAGGTTGGTGGAAGCCAACGTCCTGACTTTC. Its translation: CASSLAFSSPERLVEANVLTF. The J gene is TRBJ2-6, the V gene TRBV12-3 or TRBV12-4; D remains ambiguous. Trimming cost V 0 bases and J 7 bases, with 28 bases left between them. The CDR3 totals 21 residues.

Many counts were recorded for this clonotype. This chain joins TRBV7-2 and TRBJ2-3; no clear D gene. The CDR3 consists of 13 residues. Germline CDR1 and CDR2: SGHTA and FQGNSA. Deletions cut 5 bases from V and 4 bases from J, with 10 bases between. The CDR3 DNA reads TGTGCCAGCAGCCTCCGGGCTTCAGATACGCAGTATTTT. Translating gives CASSLRASDTQYF.

This clonotype was found many times. Written as DNA, the CDR3 is TGTGCCAGCAGTTTGCCGGGGGCGACTGAAAAACTGTTTTTT. Translation gives CASSLPGATEKLFF. V and J are TRBV28 and TRBJ1-4, with D perhaps matching TRBD1 (6 bases). Between the trimmed V and J ends, which lost 3 bases and 7 bases, there was a span of 12 bases. CDR1 and CDR2 (germline): MDHEN, SYDVKM. This CDR3 is built from 14 residues.

This clonotype has just a few counts. The rearrangement uses TRBV6-5 and TRBJ2-1; TRBD2 matches 9 bases. With V trimmed by 0 bases and J by 8 bases, 8 bases remained unmatched. Germline V lookup: CDR1 MNHEY, CDR2 SVGAGI. CDR3 length equals 16 residues. CDR3 in amino acids: CASSYSGLAGRHEQFF. The DNA of the CDR3 is TGTGCCAGCAGTTACTCGGGTCTAGCGGGAAGGCATGAGCAGTTCTTC.

This clonotype was picked up a small number of times. The V call is TRBV20-1, the J call TRBJ1-5; D call uncertain. Germline V lookup: CDR1 DFQATT, CDR2 SNEGSKA (reference sequence). V shed 1 base and J shed 2 bases, with 6 bases lying between them. The CDR3 has 13 amino acids. The CDR3 nucleotides read TGCAGTGCTAGAGGGAACCGCAATCAGCCCCAGCATTTT. Translation gives CSARGNRNQPQHF.

This clonotype was recorded at least ten times. The chain carries TRBV9 and TRBJ2-1, with 7 bases that match TRBD2. Germline V gene data show CDR1 as SGDLS and CDR2 as YYNGEE. The CDR3 sequence is 14 residues long. The ends lost 4 bases at V and 5 bases at J; junction bases unmatched: 6. The CDR3 spells CASSPRGLHNEQFF. DNA of the CDR3: TGTGCCAGCAGCCCCCGGGGACTACACAATGAGCAGTTCTTC.

This clonotype occurred many times. The genes are TRBV7-2 and TRBJ2-5; D call uncertain. The CDR3 has 12 amino acids. Germline V gene lookup returns CDR1 SGHTA and CDR2 FQGNSA. V was clipped by 3 bases and J by 4 bases, with 6 bases between them. CDR3 residues: CASSFVGETQYF. The CDR3 nucleotides are TGTGCCAGCAGCTTCGTTGGAGAGACCCAGTACTTC.

This clonotype came up many times. This chain links TRBV29-1 with TRBJ2-1; the D gene is possibly TRBD2 (6 bases). Trimming took off 4 bases at V and 4 bases at J, with 11 bases between the two ends. Germline V lookup: CDR1 SQVTM, CDR2 ANQGSEA. The CDR3 sequence is 13 residues long. The CDR3: CSVAGTLYNEQFF. In DNA form, the CDR3 reads TGCAGCGTTGCTGGGACTCTGTACAATGAGCAGTTCTTC.

This clonotype was seen ten or more times. This sequence joins TRBV6-5 and TRBJ2-7; no clear D gene. The CDR3 covers 15 residues. The germline V gene has CDR1 MNHEY and CDR2 SVGAGI. Trimming took 2 bases from V and 5 from J, leaving 16 bases between them. The DNA for the CDR3 is TGTGCCAGCAGTTACCCGAAGGGCACGTACGACGAGCAGTACTTC. As protein: CASSYPKGTYDEQYF.

In this sample, this clonotype turned up many times. J is TRBJ2-7 and V is TRBV7-6, with 13 bases that match TRBD2. Germline V lookup: CDR1 SGHVS, CDR2 FNYEAQ. V trimming: 5 bases; J trimming: 5 bases; junction bases outside the gene matches: 6. The CDR3 extends over 15 amino acids. The CDR3 DNA reads as TGTGCCAGCAGCAAACTAGCGGGGGGGCCTCACGAGCAGTACTTC. Translating it yields CASSKLAGGPHEQYF.

This clonotype was found many times. As DNA, the CDR3 is TGCAGTGCTAGAGGCACAAACATTCAGTACTTC. Protein: CSARGTNIQYF. The chain employs TRBV20-1 and TRBJ2-4; unclear D gene. Germline CDR1 DFQATT, CDR2 SNEGSKA (reference sequence). Trimming took 1 base from V and 6 from J, leaving 4 bases between them. This CDR3 contains 11 residues.

In this sample, this clonotype turned up many times. This chain joins TRBV20-1 and TRBJ1-1, with 7 bases matching TRBD1. Germline V lookup: CDR1 DFQATT, CDR2 SNEGSKA (reference sequence). CDR3 length: 14 residues. V shed 4 bases, J shed 2 bases, and the junction held 7 bases outside the gene matches. The CDR3 reads CSANSGTVNTEAFF. CDR3 in DNA: TGCAGTGCTAATTCAGGGACAGTTAACACTGAAGCTTTCTTT.

In its sample, this clonotype was seen many times. DNA of the CDR3: TGCAGTGCTAGGGGCCGGGGGGCCCGTGGCATCGCGGGCAATTCACCCCTCCACTTT. Translated: CSARGRGARGIAGNSPLHF. The chain carries TRBV20-1 and TRBJ1-6, with a weak D call TRBD1 (6 bases). Trimming stripped 3 bases from V and 7 bases from J, with 28 bases between. CDR1 and CDR2 (germline): DFQATT, SNEGSKA (reference sequence). The length of the CDR3 is 19 residues.

There are many counts of this clonotype. The chain recombines TRBV28 with TRBJ2-7; possibly TRBD2 for D (5 bases). Germline CDR1 reads MDHEN; CDR2 reads SYDVKM. Trimming took 7 bases from V and 3 from J, leaving 16 bases between them. The CDR3 sequence is 14 residues long. CDR3 nucleotide sequence: TGTGCCAGCAAAAGCCCCGGGATAATCTACGAGCAGTACTTC. Its protein is CASKSPGIIYEQYF.